Listed here are 23 T cell receptor beta chains from one sample, sequenced in a study of shared clonotypes between healthy human individuals (dated by TCRdb to 2018 to 2021). The protocol used for the library was the immunoSEQ multiplex PCR assay. TCRdb obtained this table from immuneACCESS and retained in-frame rearrangements with V and J assigned. These tables miss some clones; where compared with another copy, unresolved V genes account for less than half of the shortfall, and the remainder is unexplained. The sample table lists about 2.4 million clones, 90% to 95% of them with a count of one. Around 0.37% of the sample comes from the top ten. The specimen was naive CD4+ T cells from PBMCs. According to the study, the label for this sample's cell subset or site signals: CD45RA+ positively selected. Receptor source: a man aged 18 to 30 in good health. Some clones in this sample may be carry-over from other donors' samples.

The V and J genes are TRBV30 and TRBJ1-5; the match to TRBD1 covers 7 bases. The germline V gene has CDR1 GTSNPN and CDR2 SVGIG (reference sequence). This CDR3 is built from 16 residues. Trimming took 3 bases from V and 4 from J; bases not matched to a gene: 12. The CDR3 spells CAWSVRQGRFNQPQHF. The CDR3, as DNA: TGTGCCTGGAGCGTCCGACAGGGACGATTTAATCAGCCCCAGCATTTT.

This clone was seen a handful of times. Other nucleotide sequences in the sample specify the same CDR3. The chain combines TRBV7-9 with TRBJ1-1; TRBD1 is a possible D gene (5 bases). Germline V gene sequence: CDR1 SEHNR, CDR2 FQNEAQ (reference sequence). The germline V and J ends were trimmed by 5 bases and 2 bases, with 9 bases remaining between them. This CDR3 is 13 amino acids long. The CDR3 nucleotides are TGTGCCAGCAGCAAGACAGAAAACACTGAAGCTTTCTTT. Amino acid sequence: CASSKTENTEAFF.

The J gene is TRBJ2-5, the V gene TRBV29-1; D remains unclear. Trimming left V 7 bases short and J 5 bases short, with 14 bases between. This CDR3 spans 12 amino acids. The V gene's germline CDR1 is SQVTM and CDR2 ANQGSEA. As DNA, the CDR3 is TGCAGCGCCATTGGGATTGCGGAGACCCAGTACTTC. This translates into CSAIGIAETQYF.

Of note for this clone: The same CDR3 arises from other DNA sequences in this sample as well. The chain links TRBV29-1 to TRBJ1-2, with D unresolved. Germline CDR1 is SQVTM and CDR2 is ANQGSEA. The CDR3 has 11 amino acids. V lost 4 bases to trimming and J lost 3 bases, with 6 bases between them. The CDR3 region has the DNA TGCAGCGTTGGGAGGGACTATGGCTACACCTTC. This translates into CSVGRDYGYTF.

The rearrangement uses TRBV2 and TRBJ2-6, with D unresolved. CDR3 size: 17 residues. The V end was cut by 5 bases, the J end by 4 bases, with 18 bases between. From germline, CDR1 is SNHLY and CDR2 FYNNEI. The CDR3 DNA reads TGTGCCAGCAGTTTCAGACATCCTGAGCTGGGGGCCAACGTCCTGACTTTC. Translation gives CASSFRHPELGANVLTF.

The genes are TRBV11-3 and TRBJ2-2; D is unresolved. This CDR3 contains 16 residues. V was trimmed by 2 bases and J by 0 bases, leaving 10 bases between them. The germline V gene encodes CDR1 SGHNT and CDR2 YENEEA. CDR3 coding DNA: TGTGCCAGCAGCTTATTTTCCCAACCGAACACCGGGGAGCTGTTTTTT. Its translation: CASSLFSQPNTGELFF.

J is TRBJ2-1 and V is TRBV19, with a possible D match to TRBD2 (6 bases). V was pared by 3 bases and J by 9 bases, with 18 bases between. This CDR3 has 15 residues. Germline CDR1 LNHDA, CDR2 SQIVND (reference sequence). Here the CDR3 reads CASSITGTGSGEQFF. CDR3 coding DNA: TGTGCCAGTAGTATCACCGGGACTGGATCTGGTGAGCAGTTCTTC.

Worth noting for this clone: Distinct nucleotide sequences in the sample also encode this CDR3. The chain recombines TRBV5-1 with TRBJ2-2; D is perhaps TRBD2 (6 bases). With 7 bases removed from V and 0 bases from J, the gap between germline ends came to 13 bases. The CDR3 is 15 amino acids. CDR1 SGHRS and CDR2 YFSETQ come from the germline V gene. The CDR3 loop is CASSPGTPNTGELFF. In DNA form, the CDR3 reads TGCGCCAGCTCCCCCGGGACTCCGAACACCGGGGAGCTGTTTTTT.

The J gene is TRBJ1-2, the V gene TRBV6-5, with TRBD1 as a possible D gene (6 bases). Per the germline V gene, CDR1 is MNHEY and CDR2 is SVGAGI. Trimming shortened V by 2 bases and J by 0 bases, and 10 bases separated the two germline ends. This CDR3 is 15 amino acids long. The CDR3 here is CASSYGGHPNYGYTF. The CDR3 nucleotides are TGTGCCAGCAGTTACGGGGGACACCCTAACTATGGCTACACCTTC.

Points on this clone: Other DNA sequences in the same sample also yield this CDR3. The chain combines TRBV6-5 with TRBJ2-1; D is possibly TRBD2 (5 bases). The CDR3 is 13 amino acids. CDR1 MNHEY and CDR2 SVGAGI come from the germline V gene. Trimming left V 2 bases short and J 3 bases short, with 5 bases between. The CDR3 coding sequence is TGTGCCAGCAGTTACCGGGGCTACAATGAGCAGTTCTTC. Translated, it gives CASSYRGYNEQFF.

The V gene is TRBV30, the J gene TRBJ2-4; TRBD1 aligns across 8 bases. Germline CDR1 reads GTSNPN; CDR2 reads SVGIG (reference sequence). J lost 6 bases, V lost 0 bases, and 1 base had no gene match. The CDR3 has 13 amino acids. CDR3 nucleotide sequence: TGTGCCTGGAGTGTAACAGGGGGAAACATTCAGTACTTC. Residues: CAWSVTGGNIQYF.

V is TRBV15 and J is TRBJ2-3; 12 bases map to TRBD2. The CDR3 length is 18 residues. Trimming took 1 base from V and 3 from J; bases not matched to a gene: 8. Germline V gene data show CDR1 as LNHNV and CDR2 as YYDKDF (reference sequence). Here the CDR3 reads CATSRAKGLAGLTDTQYF. CDR3 DNA: TGTGCCACCAGCAGAGCGAAAGGACTAGCGGGACTAACAGATACGCAGTATTTT. Using reference TRBV15 and TRBJ2-3 for the parts outside the CDR3, the full variable domain is DAMVIQNPRYQVTQFGKPVTLSCSQTLNHNVMYWYQQKSSQAPKLLFHYYDKDFNNEADTPDNFQSRRPNTSFCFLDIRSPGLGDTAMYLCATSRAKGLAGLTDTQYFGPGTRLTVL.

The V and J genes are TRBV28 and TRBJ1-2; D perhaps matches TRBD1 (5 bases). Germline lookup yields CDR1 MDHEN and CDR2 SYDVKM. Trimming took 10 bases from V and 0 from J, leaving 15 bases between them. The CDR3 is made up of 14 amino acids. CDR3 coding DNA: TGTGCCATCGACCCGGGGGGGGCTAACTATGGCTACACCTTC. It is translated as CAIDPGGANYGYTF.

The V and J genes are TRBV5-1 and TRBJ2-2; D may match TRBD1 or TRBD2 (5 bases each). Germline loops: CDR1 SGHRS, CDR2 YFSETQ. The germline V and J ends were trimmed by 0 bases and 10 bases, with 16 bases remaining between them. The CDR3 has 15 residues. The CDR3 spells CASSLAINFGAELFF. Written as DNA, the CDR3 is TGCGCCAGCAGCTTGGCCATCAACTTCGGGGCGGAGCTGTTTTTT.

The gene calls are TRBV4-2 and TRBJ2-1; 7 nucleotides agree with TRBD2. Trimming cost V 8 bases and J 8 bases; bases outside gene matches: 21. The CDR3 has 17 residues. Germline-derived CDR1 and CDR2 are LGHNA and YNFKEQ. As DNA, the CDR3 is TGTGCCAGCGCCGGGGGGTCTAATGTCCCCTTGATCGATGAGCAGTTCTTC. Its protein is CASAGGSNVPLIDEQFF.

J is TRBJ2-3 and V is TRBV29-1; 9 bases fit TRBD2. From germline, CDR1 is SQVTM and CDR2 ANQGSEA. The CDR3 is 15 amino acids. Losses at the gene ends were 7 bases for V and 1 base for J; bases not matched to a gene: 9. The CDR3 loop reads CSAYLAGTGTDTQYF. Here the CDR3 DNA reads TGCAGCGCCTACCTAGCGGGAACAGGCACAGATACGCAGTATTTT.

V usage is TRBV27 and J usage is TRBJ1-2; TRBD1 aligns across 9 bases. Germline trimming cut 1 base from V and 9 bases from J; bases unmatched to any gene: 6. The CDR3 runs 14 residues. Germline V gene data show CDR1 as MNHEY and CDR2 as SMNVEV (reference sequence). The CDR3 DNA reads as TGTGCCAGCAGTTTATTGGGACAGGGTGCGAGCTACACCTTC. Its translation is CASSLLGQGASYTF.

The genes are TRBV11-2 and TRBJ2-3; 13 nucleotides line up with TRBD2. This CDR3 has 19 amino acids. V gave up 4 bases and J gave up 0 bases; unmatched junction bases: 10. CDR1 and CDR2 (germline): SGHAT, FQNNGV. The CDR3 bases are TGTGCCAGCAGCTCATCGAGGACTAGCGGGAGTAGGAGCACAGATACGCAGTATTTT. Translating gives CASSSSRTSGSRSTDTQYF.

This clone was picked up one time. The chain joins TRBV6-1 to TRBJ2-3, with 8 bases lining up with TRBD1. Looked up from germline, CDR1 is MNHNS and CDR2 is SASEGT. This CDR3 contains 15 residues. V gave up 6 bases and J gave up 3 bases; unmatched junction bases: 8. CDR3 nucleotides: TGTGCCAGCAGGACAGGACAGGGAAGGACAGATACGCAGTATTTT. Translated: CASRTGQGRTDTQYF.

V is TRBV20-1 and J is TRBJ2-1, with D uncertain. V was clipped by 3 bases and J by 15 bases, with 12 bases between them. Germline V lookup: CDR1 DFQATT, CDR2 SNEGSKA (reference sequence). The CDR3 runs to 10 residues. The CDR3 region has the DNA TGCAGTGCTAGTAGGCGGCTCCCGTTCTTC. Translation: CSASRRLPFF.

The chain has TRBV15 and TRBJ1-3; 9 bases are shared with TRBD1. Germline V CDR1 and CDR2: LNHNV, YYDKDF (reference sequence). V shed 5 bases and J 9 bases; nucleotides not matched to a gene: 11. CDR3 length equals 15 residues. CDR3 sequence reads: CATSSWTGDLGTIYF. The CDR3 nucleotides read TGTGCCACCAGCTCCTGGACAGGGGATCTCGGCACCATATATTTT.

The gene calls are TRBV5-1 and TRBJ1-6, with 7 nucleotides matching TRBD1. Germline V gene lookup returns CDR1 SGHRS and CDR2 YFSETQ. This CDR3 contains 14 residues. The trim removed 0 bases at V and 10 bases at J, leaving 4 bases unmatched. CDR3 loop: CASSLETGNSPLHF. CDR3 nucleotides: TGCGCCAGCAGCTTGGAGACAGGGAACTCACCCCTCCACTTT. Using reference TRBV5-1 and TRBJ1-6 for the parts outside the CDR3, the full variable domain is KAGVTQTPRYLIKTRGQQVTLSCSPISGHRSVSWYQQTPGQGLQFLFEYFSETQRNKGNFPGRFSGRQFSNSRSEMNVSTLELGDSALYLCASSLETGNSPLHFGNGTRLTVT.

This clone was seen just once. This chain links TRBV15 with TRBJ1-6; no clear D. There are 15 residues in the CDR3. The germline V gene has CDR1 LNHNV and CDR2 YYDKDF (reference sequence). Trimming left V 1 base short and J 10 bases short, with 14 bases between. CDR3 DNA sequence: TGTGCCACCAGCAGAGCGGGGTTCGCGGGATCACCCCTCCACTTT. Translating it yields CATSRAGFAGSPLHF.